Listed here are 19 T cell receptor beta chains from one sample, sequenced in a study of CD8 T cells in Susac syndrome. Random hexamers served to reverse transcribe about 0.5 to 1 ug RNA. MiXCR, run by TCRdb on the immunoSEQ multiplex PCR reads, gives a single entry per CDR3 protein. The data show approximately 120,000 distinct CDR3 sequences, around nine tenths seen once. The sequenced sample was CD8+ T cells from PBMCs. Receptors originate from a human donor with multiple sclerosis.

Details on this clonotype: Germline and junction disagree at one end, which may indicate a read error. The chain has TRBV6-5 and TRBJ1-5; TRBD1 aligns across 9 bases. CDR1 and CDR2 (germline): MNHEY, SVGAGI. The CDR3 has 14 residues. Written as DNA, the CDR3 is TGTGCCAGCAGTTCGGGACAGGGCAAGCAGCCCCAGCATTTT. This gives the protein CASSSGQGKQPQHF.

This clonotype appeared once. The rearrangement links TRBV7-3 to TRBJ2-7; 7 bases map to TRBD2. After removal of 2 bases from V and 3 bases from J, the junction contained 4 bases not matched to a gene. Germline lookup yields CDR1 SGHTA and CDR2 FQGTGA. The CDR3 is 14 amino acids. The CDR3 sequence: CASSLREDGYEQYF. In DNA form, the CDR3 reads TGTGCCAGCAGCTTACGGGAGGACGGCTACGAGCAGTACTTC.

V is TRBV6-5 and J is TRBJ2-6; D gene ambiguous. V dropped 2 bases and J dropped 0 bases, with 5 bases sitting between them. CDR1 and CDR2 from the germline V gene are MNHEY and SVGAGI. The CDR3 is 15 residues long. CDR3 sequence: CASSYGSSGANVLTF. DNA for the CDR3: TGTGCCAGCAGTTACGGAAGCTCTGGGGCCAACGTCCTGACTTTC.

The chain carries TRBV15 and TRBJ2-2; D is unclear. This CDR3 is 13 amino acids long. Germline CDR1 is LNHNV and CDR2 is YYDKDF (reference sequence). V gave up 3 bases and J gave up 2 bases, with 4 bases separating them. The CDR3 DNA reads TGTGCCACCAGCAGCGCTAACACCGGGGAGCTGTTTTTT. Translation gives CATSSANTGELFF.

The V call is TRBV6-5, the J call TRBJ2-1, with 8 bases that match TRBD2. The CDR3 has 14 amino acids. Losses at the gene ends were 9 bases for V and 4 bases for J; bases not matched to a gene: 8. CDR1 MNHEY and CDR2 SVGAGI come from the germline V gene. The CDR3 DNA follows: TGTGCCAGGACAGCGGGAGTCCCTTACAATGAGCAGTTCTTC. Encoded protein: CARTAGVPYNEQFF.

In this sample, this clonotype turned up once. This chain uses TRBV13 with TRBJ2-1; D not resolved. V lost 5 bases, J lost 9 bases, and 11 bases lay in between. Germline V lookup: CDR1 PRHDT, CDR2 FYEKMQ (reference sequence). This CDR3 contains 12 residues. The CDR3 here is CASSPSWGEQFF. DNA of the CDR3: TGTGCCAGCAGCCCTAGTTGGGGTGAGCAGTTCTTC.

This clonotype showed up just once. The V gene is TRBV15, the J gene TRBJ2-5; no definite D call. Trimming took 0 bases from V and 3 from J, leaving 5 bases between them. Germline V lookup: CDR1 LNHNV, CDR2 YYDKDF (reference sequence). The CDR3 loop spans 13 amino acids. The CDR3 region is CATSRDEEETQYF. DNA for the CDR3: TGTGCCACCAGCAGAGATGAAGAAGAGACCCAGTACTTC.

CDR3 nucleotides: TGCAGCGTTGAAGGAGGGGGCGCATTGGGCGAGCAGTACTTC. Its protein is CSVEGGGALGEQYF. The chain has TRBV29-1 and TRBJ2-7; 7 bases line up with TRBD1. The CDR3 consists of 14 residues. The V gene's germline CDR1 is SQVTM and CDR2 ANQGSEA. Trimming cost V 1 base and J 6 bases; bases outside gene matches: 9.

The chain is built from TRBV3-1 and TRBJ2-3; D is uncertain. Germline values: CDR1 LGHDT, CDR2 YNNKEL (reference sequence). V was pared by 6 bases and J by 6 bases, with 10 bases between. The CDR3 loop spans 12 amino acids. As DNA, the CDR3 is TGTGCCAGCAGGCAGCTTGGCGATACGCAGTATTTT. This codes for CASRQLGDTQYF.

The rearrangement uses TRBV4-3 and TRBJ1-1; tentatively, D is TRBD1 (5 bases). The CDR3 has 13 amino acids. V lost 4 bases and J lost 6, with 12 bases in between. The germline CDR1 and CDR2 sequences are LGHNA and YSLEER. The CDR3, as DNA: TGCGCCAGCAGCCGAGGTTTGACAGCTGAAGCTTTCTTT. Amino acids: CASSRGLTAEAFF.

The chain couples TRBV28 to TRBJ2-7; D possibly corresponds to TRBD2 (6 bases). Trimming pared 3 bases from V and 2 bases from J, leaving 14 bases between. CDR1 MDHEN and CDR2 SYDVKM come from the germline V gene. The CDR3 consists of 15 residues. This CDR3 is CASSLRGGLTYEQYF. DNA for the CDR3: TGTGCCAGCAGTTTGCGGGGCGGGCTAACCTACGAGCAGTACTTC.

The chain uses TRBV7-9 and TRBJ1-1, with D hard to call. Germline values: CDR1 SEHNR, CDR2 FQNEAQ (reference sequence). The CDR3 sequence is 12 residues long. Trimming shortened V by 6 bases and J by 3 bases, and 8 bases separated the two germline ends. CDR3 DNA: TGTGCCAGCAGGTGGGGTGACACTGAAGCTTTCTTT. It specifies CASRWGDTEAFF.

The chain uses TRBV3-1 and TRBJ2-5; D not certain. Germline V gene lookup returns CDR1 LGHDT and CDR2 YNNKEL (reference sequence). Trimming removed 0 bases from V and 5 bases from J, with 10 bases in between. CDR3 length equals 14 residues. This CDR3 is CASSQEGQWETQYF. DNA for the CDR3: TGTGCCAGCAGCCAAGAGGGCCAGTGGGAGACCCAGTACTTC.

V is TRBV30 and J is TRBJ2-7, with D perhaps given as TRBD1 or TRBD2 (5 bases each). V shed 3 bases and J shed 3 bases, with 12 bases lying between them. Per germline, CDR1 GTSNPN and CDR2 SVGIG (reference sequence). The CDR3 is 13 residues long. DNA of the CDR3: TGTGCCTGGAGGGGGCTAGGACTCTACGAGCAGTACTTC. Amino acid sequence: CAWRGLGLYEQYF. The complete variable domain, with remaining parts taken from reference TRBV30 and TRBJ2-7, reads SQTIHQWPATLVQPVGSPLSLECTVEGTSNPNLYWYRQAAGRGLQLLFYSVGIGQISSEVPQNLSASRPQDRQFILSSKKLLLSDSGFYLCAWRGLGLYEQYFGPGTRLTVT.

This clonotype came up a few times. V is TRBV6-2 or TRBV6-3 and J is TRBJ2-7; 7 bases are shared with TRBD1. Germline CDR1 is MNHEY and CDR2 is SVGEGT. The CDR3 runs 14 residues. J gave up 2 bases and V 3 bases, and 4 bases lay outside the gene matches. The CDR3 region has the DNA TGTGCCAGCAGTTATGGGACAGTCACCTACGAGCAGTACTTC. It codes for CASSYGTVTYEQYF.

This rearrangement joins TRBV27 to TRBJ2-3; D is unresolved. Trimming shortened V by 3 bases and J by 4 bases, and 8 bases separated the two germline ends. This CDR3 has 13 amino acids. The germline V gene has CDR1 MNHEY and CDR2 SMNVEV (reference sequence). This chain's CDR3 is CASSFGQADTQYF. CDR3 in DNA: TGTGCCAGCAGTTTCGGGCAGGCAGATACGCAGTATTTT.

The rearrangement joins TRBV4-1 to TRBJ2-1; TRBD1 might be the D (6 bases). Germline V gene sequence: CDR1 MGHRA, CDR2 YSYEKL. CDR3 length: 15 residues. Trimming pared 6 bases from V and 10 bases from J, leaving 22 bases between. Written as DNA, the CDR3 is TGCGCCAGCAGTGTCGTTCCAGGGGTCACGGGGGAGCAGTTCTTC. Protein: CASSVVPGVTGEQFF.

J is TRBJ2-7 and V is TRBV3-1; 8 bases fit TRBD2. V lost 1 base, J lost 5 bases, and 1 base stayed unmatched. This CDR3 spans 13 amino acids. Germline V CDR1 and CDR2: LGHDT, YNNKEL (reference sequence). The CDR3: CASSQVRGDEQYF. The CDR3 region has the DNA TGTGCCAGCAGCCAAGTGCGGGGGGACGAGCAGTACTTC.

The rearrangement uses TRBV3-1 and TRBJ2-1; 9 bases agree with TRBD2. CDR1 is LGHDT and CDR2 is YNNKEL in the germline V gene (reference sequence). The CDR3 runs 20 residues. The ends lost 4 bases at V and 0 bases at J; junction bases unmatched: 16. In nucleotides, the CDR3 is TGTGCCAGCAGCCCTGGAAGGTGGGTAGCGGGAGACATCTCCTACAATGAGCAGTTCTTC. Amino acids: CASSPGRWVAGDISYNEQFF.